The clone carrying this TCR beta chain was observed a few times. The antigen remains undetermined. This record comes from a study of human T cells and chemical hapten exposure. General study findings and limits: Unchanged with DPC sensitization were TCRs above 1 in 1000 frequency. There was alopecia in the donors, so their immune response may differ from that of healthy people.

Authors' analysis steps: Across samples, TCR counts had a median of about 88,000 and ranged from roughly 23,224 to 700,000. MiXCR, applied by TCRdb to the RACE reads, yields one record per CDR3 protein. The V and J calls were determined by TCRdb, not by the authors. Of 50,000 or so distinct CDR3 sequences listed, roughly 9.5% are singletons. The CDR3 is made up of 15 amino acids. Per germline, CDR1 PRHDT and CDR2 FYEKMQ (reference sequence). The J segment lost 1 base and the V segment lost 5 bases, leaving 6 bases of the junction unmatched. Regarding time point: patch test 3, about 24 weeks after DPC sensitization. Described treatment: therapeutic diphenylcyclopropenone sensitization with weekly scalp DPC.

This TCR derives from a woman aged 40 to 50 with alopecia areata. Some clones in this sample may be carry-over from other donors' samples. This rearrangement joins TRBV13 to TRBJ1-1, with 8 positions matching TRBD1. The input for sequencing was whole blood, taken in connection with sensitization to the hapten diphenylcyclopropenone (DPC). CDR3 nucleotides: TGTGCCAGCAGCCCGCAGGGGGCAAAGAACACTGAAGCTTTCTTT. Its translation: CASSPQGAKNTEAFF.